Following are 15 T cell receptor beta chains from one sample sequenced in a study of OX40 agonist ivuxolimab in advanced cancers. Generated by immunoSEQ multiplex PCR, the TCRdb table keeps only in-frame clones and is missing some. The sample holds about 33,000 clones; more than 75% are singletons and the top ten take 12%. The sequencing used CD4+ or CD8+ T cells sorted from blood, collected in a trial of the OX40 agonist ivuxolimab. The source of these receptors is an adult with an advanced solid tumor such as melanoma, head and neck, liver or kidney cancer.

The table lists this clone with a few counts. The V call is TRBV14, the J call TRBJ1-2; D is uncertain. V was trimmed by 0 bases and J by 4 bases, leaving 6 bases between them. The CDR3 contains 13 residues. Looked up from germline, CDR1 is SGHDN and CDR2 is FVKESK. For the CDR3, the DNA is TGTGCCAGCAGCCAAGATGGCATCTATGGCTACACCTTC. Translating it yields CASSQDGIYGYTF.

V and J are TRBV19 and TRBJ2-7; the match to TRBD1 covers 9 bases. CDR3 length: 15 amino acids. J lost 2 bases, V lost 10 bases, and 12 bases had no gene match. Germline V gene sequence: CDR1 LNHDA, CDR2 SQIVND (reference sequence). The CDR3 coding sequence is TGTGCCACCCAAGCGGGGACAGGGACCACCTACGAGCAGTACTTC. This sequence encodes CATQAGTGTTYEQYF.

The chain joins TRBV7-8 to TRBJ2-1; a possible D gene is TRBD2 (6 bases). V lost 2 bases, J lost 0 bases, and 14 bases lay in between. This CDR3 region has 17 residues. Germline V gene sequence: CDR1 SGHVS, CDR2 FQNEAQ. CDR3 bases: TGTGCCAGCAGCTTATGGGCTGCGGGGCCCTCCTACAATGAGCAGTTCTTC. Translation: CASSLWAAGPSYNEQFF.

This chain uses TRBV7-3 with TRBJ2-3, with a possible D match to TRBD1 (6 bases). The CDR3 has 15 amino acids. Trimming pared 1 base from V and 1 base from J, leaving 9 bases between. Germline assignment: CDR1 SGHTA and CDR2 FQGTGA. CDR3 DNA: TGTGCCAGCAGCTTAATGGGGGCGCGCACAGATACGCAGTATTTT. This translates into CASSLMGARTDTQYF.

The CDR3 coding sequence is TGTGCCAGCAGTGAAGACAGGGGGGCGGCCTACGAGCAGTACTTC. Amino acids: CASSEDRGAAYEQYF. V gene TRBV2 combines with J gene TRBJ2-7; 8 nucleotides align to TRBD1. Germline CDR1 reads SNHLY; CDR2 reads FYNNEI. V shed 1 base and J 2 bases; nucleotides not matched to a gene: 4. The CDR3 extends over 15 amino acids.

CDR3: CATRLDIMNTEAFF. The CDR3 DNA is TGTGCCACCCGATTGGACATCATGAACACTGAAGCTTTCTTT. The chain uses TRBV11-2 and TRBJ1-1; the D gene is possibly TRBD1 (5 bases). Germline-derived CDR1 and CDR2 are SGHAT and FQNNGV. The CDR3 length is 14 residues. V was clipped by 10 bases and J by 0 bases, with 15 bases between them.

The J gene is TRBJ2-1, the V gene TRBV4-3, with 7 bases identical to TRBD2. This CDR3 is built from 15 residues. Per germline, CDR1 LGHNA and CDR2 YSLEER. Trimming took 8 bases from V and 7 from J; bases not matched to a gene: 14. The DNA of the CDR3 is TGCGCCAGCCGCCCTGATGGCGGGAGTGGAAATGAGCAGTTCTTC. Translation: CASRPDGGSGNEQFF.

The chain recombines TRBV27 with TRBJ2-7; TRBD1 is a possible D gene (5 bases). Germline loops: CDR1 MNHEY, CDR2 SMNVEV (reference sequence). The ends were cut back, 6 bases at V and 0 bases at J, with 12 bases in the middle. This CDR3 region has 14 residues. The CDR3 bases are TGTGCCAGCAGCGACAGAATTAGCTCCTACGAGCAGTACTTC. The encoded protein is CASSDRISSYEQYF.

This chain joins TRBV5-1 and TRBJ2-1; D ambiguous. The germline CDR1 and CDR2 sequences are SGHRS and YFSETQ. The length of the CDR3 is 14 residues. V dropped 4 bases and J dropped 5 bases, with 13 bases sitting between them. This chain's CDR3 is CASSLNLADNEQFF. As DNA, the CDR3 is TGCGCCAGCAGCCTCAACCTTGCAGACAATGAGCAGTTCTTC. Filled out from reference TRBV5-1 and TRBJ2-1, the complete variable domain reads KAGVTQTPRYLIKTRGQQVTLSCSPISGHRSVSWYQQTPGQGLQFLFEYFSETQRNKGNFPGRFSGRQFSNSRSEMNVSTLELGDSALYLCASSLNLADNEQFFGPGTRLTVL.

CDR3 sequence reads: CASSPGLAVYEQFF. In DNA form, the CDR3 reads TGTGCCAGCAGTCCAGGACTAGCGGTCTATGAGCAGTTCTTC. The chain recombines TRBV27 with TRBJ2-1; TRBD2 agrees at 10 bases. CDR1 is MNHEY and CDR2 is SMNVEV in the germline V gene (reference sequence). The CDR3 length is 14 residues. J was trimmed by 8 bases and V by 5 bases; bases with no gene match: 6.

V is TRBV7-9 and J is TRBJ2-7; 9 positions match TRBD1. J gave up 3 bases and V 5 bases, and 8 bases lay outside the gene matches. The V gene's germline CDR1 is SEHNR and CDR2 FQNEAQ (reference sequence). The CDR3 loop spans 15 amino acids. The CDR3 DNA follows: TGTGCCAGCAGCAACGGACAGGGGCCGGGCTACGAGCAGTACTTC. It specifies CASSNGQGPGYEQYF.

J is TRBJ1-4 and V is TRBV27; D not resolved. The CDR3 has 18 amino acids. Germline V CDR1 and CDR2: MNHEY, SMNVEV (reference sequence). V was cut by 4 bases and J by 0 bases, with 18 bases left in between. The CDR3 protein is CASSSGYGLVPTNEKLFF. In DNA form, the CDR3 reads TGTGCCAGCAGTTCGGGATATGGCTTGGTCCCAACTAATGAAAAACTGTTTTTT. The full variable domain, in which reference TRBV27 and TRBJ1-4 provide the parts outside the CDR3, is EAQVTQNPRYLITVTGKKLTVTCSQNMNHEYMSWYRQDPGLGLRQIYYSMNVEVTDKGDVPEGYKVSRKEKRNFPLILESPSPNQTSLYFCASSSGYGLVPTNEKLFFGSGTQLSVL.

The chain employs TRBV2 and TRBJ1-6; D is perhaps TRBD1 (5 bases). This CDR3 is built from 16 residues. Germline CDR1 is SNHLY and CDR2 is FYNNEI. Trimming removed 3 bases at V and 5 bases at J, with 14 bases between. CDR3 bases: TGTGCCAGCAGTGAGGGGAGGGGCATAAATAATTCACCCCTCCACTTT. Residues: CASSEGRGINNSPLHF.

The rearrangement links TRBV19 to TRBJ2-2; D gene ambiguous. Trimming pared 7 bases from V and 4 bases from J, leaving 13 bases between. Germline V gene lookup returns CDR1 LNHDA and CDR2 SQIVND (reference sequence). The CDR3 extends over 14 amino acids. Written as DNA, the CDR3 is TGTGCCAGTACCGCCTGGGTAGGCACCGGGGAGCTGTTTTTT. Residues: CASTAWVGTGELFF.

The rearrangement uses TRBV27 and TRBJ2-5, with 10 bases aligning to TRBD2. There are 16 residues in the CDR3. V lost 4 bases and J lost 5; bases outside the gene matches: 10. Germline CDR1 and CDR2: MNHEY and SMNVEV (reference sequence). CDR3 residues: CASSSSSGRRSETQYF. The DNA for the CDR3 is TGTGCCAGCAGTTCTTCTAGCGGGAGACGGTCGGAGACCCAGTACTTC.